This T cell receptor (beta chain) derives from a study of high-grade serous ovarian cancer treatment subgroups. Study at large: On average, approximately 15,000 reads and 7,494 unique TCR beta rearrangements were obtained per sample.

The tumor samples were collected prior to definitive surgery or chemotherapy. Generated by immunoSEQ multiplex PCR, the TCRdb table keeps only in-frame clones and is missing some. The sample consists of about 5,700 clones, roughly 62% of them appearing once. CDR3 length: 15 residues. The germline CDR1 and CDR2 sequences are MGHDK and SYGVNS. The junction had 9 bases not matched to a gene; V was cut back by 3 bases and J by 8 bases. Sequencing was done on a sample of tumor tissue. V and J are TRBV25-1 and TRBJ2-4, with 8 bases matching TRBD1. The receptor was isolated from a human donor with high-grade serous ovarian cancer. This CDR3 is CASSDPGQGGYIQYF. The DNA for the CDR3 is TGTGCCAGCAGTGATCCCGGACAGGGTGGATACATTCAGTACTTC.